Listed below are T cell receptor beta chains from one sample, sequenced in a study of OX40 agonist ivuxolimab in advanced cancers. TCRdb's copy holds only in-frame clones and misses some; the assay was immunoSEQ multiplex PCR. The sample records about 48,000 clones, approximately 84% being singletons. The source was CD4+ or CD8+ T cells sorted from blood, collected in a trial of the OX40 agonist ivuxolimab. The origin of the receptors is an adult with an advanced solid tumor such as melanoma, head and neck, liver or kidney cancer. The CDR3 runs from the conserved cysteine through the conserved F or W. D genes are given only for firm matches. Size values are once, few and many counts, or a class for expanded clones, and some rows have none.

abundance	j_gene	v_gene	d_gene	CDR3aa	CDR3nt
-	TRBJ2-6	TRBV5-6	-	CASAAEGRSGANVLTF	TGTGCCAGCGCCGCGGAGGGCCGATCTGGGGCCAACGTCCTGACTTTC
few	TRBJ1-1	TRBV10-3	-	CAIRQGGGTEAFF	TGTGCCATCAGGCAGGGTGGGGGCACTGAAGCTTTCTTT
-	TRBJ2-3	TRBV5-4	TRBD2	CASSSRTSGSTDTQYF	TGTGCCAGCAGCTCGAGGACTAGCGGGAGCACAGATACGCAGTATTTT
once	TRBJ1-3	TRBV15	-	CATSRDQNSGNTIYF	TGTGCCACCAGCAGAGACCAAAACTCTGGAAACACCATATATTTT
-	TRBJ1-2	TRBV9	-	CASSVAIRAGTGYTF	TGTGCCAGCAGCGTAGCTATAAGGGCAGGGACCGGCTACACCTTC
-	TRBJ1-3	TRBV29-1	TRBD1	CSAGQGASGNTIYF	TGCAGCGCAGGACAGGGGGCCTCTGGAAACACCATATATTTT
-	TRBJ2-2	TRBV30	-	CAWSVSSVGYTGELFF	TGTGCCTGGAGTGTATCTAGCGTAGGGTACACCGGGGAGCTGTTTTTT
-	TRBJ2-1	TRBV7-9	TRBD1	CASSLGQGARNEQFF	TGTGCCAGCAGCTTGGGACAGGGGGCTAGGAATGAGCAGTTCTTC
once	TRBJ2-3	TRBV2	TRBD1	CASRKQGVGTDTQYF	TGTGCCAGCAGAAAACAGGGGGTTGGCACAGATACGCAGTATTTT
once	TRBJ1-1	TRBV6-4	TRBD1	CASSDTTGTGSRAFF	TGTGCCAGCAGTGATACTACCGGGACAGGATCGCGTGCTTTCTTT
-	TRBJ2-3	TRBV7-7	TRBD1	CASSGDRGDTQYF	TGTGCTAGCAGCGGCGACAGGGGTGATACGCAGTATTTT
-	TRBJ2-3	TRBV11-2	-	CASSLEAPGVRTDTQYF	TGTGCCAGCAGCTTAGAGGCCCCCGGGGTGCGGACAGATACGCAGTATTTT
-	TRBJ2-7	TRBV27	TRBD1	CASLRTGDSYEQYF	TGTGCCAGCCTTCGGACAGGGGACTCCTACGAGCAGTACTTC
-	TRBJ2-5	TRBV5-4	-	CASRQTGRAETQYF	TGTGCCAGCCGCCAGACAGGGAGGGCAGAGACCCAGTACTTC
-	TRBJ2-3	TRBV7-3	TRBD1	CASSLTGTDRDTQYF	TGTGCCAGCAGCTTAACCGGGACGGACAGGGATACGCAGTATTTT
-	TRBJ2-7	TRBV21-1	-	CASSKQGSAYEQYF	TGTGCCAGCAGCAAGCAGGGTTCCGCCTACGAGCAGTACTTC
-	TRBJ2-7	TRBV7-9	-	CASSRQGLGYEQYF	TGTGCCAGCAGCCGTCAGGGCTTGGGGTACGAGCAGTACTTC
few	TRBJ1-1	TRBV10-3	-	CATEQGMGTEAFF	TGTGCCACCGAACAGGGCATGGGAACTGAAGCTTTCTTT
-	TRBJ2-3	TRBV9	-	CASSVEHGNTQYF	TGTGCCAGCAGCGTAGAACACGGAAATACGCAGTATTTT
-	TRBJ1-1	TRBV14	TRBD1	CASSQRTGMNTEAFF	TGTGCCAGCAGCCAACGGACAGGCATGAACACTGAAGCTTTCTTT
-	TRBJ2-1	TRBV18	TRBD2	CASSRGSSSYNEQFF	TGTGCCAGCTCTCGCGGGAGCAGCTCCTACAATGAGCAGTTCTTC
-	TRBJ1-1	TRBV7-9	-	CASSLTIEAFF	TGTGCCAGCAGCTTGACTATTGAAGCTTTCTTT
-	TRBJ2-4	TRBV9	TRBD2	CASSNGASGNRNIQYF	TGTGCCAGCAGCAACGGGGCTAGCGGGAATCGGAACATTCAGTACTTC
-	TRBJ2-1	TRBV5-4	TRBD1	CASRSGQGNYNEQFF	TGTGCCAGCAGAAGCGGACAGGGGAACTACAATGAGCAGTTCTTC
few	TRBJ2-3	TRBV10-3	-	CAIRLGAGTDTQYF	TGTGCCATCAGGCTGGGGGCAGGCACAGATACGCAGTATTTT
-	TRBJ2-3	TRBV9	TRBD1	CASSVGKGTGVSTDTQYF	TGTGCCAGCAGCGTCGGCAAGGGTACAGGGGTCAGCACAGATACGCAGTATTTT
-	TRBJ1-2	TRBV27	-	CASSLSPQGHYGYTF	TGTGCCAGCAGTTTATCCCCCCAGGGTCACTATGGCTACACCTTC
few	TRBJ1-1	TRBV7-6	TRBD1	CASSWTTGDTEAFF	TGTGCCAGCAGCTGGACGACAGGGGACACTGAAGCTTTCTTT
once	TRBJ2-3	TRBV9	TRBD2	CASSISTSGSTQYF	TGTGCCAGCAGCATCTCGACTAGCGGGAGTACGCAGTATTTT
-	TRBJ2-1	TRBV30	-	CAWSPYDEQFF	TGTGCCTGGAGTCCTTACGATGAGCAGTTCTTC
-	TRBJ1-5	TRBV19	-	CASSNPRLNNQPQHF	TGTGCCAGTAGTAACCCCCGGCTTAACAATCAGCCCCAGCATTTT
-	TRBJ2-7	TRBV29-1	TRBD2	CSASSGGRYEQYF	TGCAGCGCCTCAAGCGGGGGTCGGTACGAGCAGTACTTC
-	TRBJ2-3	TRBV5-1	-	CASSVESGSDTQYF	TGCGCCAGCAGCGTCGAGTCAGGGTCAGATACGCAGTATTTT
-	TRBJ2-1	TRBV10-2	-	CASKGTSGYNEQFF	TGCGCCAGCAAGGGGACTTCGGGATACAATGAGCAGTTCTTC
-	TRBJ1-4	TRBV18	-	CASSLEGPHWEKLFF	TGTGCCAGCTCATTAGAGGGGCCGCATTGGGAAAAACTGTTTTTT
-	TRBJ1-2	TRBV5-1	TRBD1	CASSLPGTGGRYGYTF	TGCGCCAGCAGCTTGCCCGGGACAGGGGGGAGATATGGCTACACCTTC
few	TRBJ1-2	TRBV18	-	CASSPTQTQYGYTF	TGTGCCAGCTCCCCGACGCAGACCCAATATGGCTACACCTTC
-	TRBJ1-2	TRBV9	-	CASSEGGTYGYTF	TGTGCCAGCAGCGAGGGGGGTACCTATGGCTACACCTTC
few	TRBJ1-5	TRBV28	-	CASSLLTRRGRAHQPQHF	TGTGCCAGCAGTTTACTGACGAGACGGGGGCGGGCCCATCAGCCCCAGCATTTT
few	TRBJ2-7	TRBV13	TRBD1	CASRDSSLASPHEQYF	TGTGCCAGTCGGGACAGCTCCTTGGCTTCGCCTCACGAGCAGTACTTC
-	TRBJ1-4	TRBV7-2	-	CASSLANEKLFF	TGTGCCAGCAGCTTAGCCAACGAAAAACTGTTTTTT